This is a list of T cell receptor beta chains from one sample in a study of regulatory T cells in long-lasting Graves disease. TCRdb called the multiplex PCR reads again in MiXCR, with one record for every CDR3 protein. The sample gives about 540,000 distinct CDR3 sequences, roughly 14% of which show up once; roughly a tenth is in the top ten. In addition, the sample was reused for a study of T cells in Graves' hyperthyroidism and ophthalmopathy.

Sample: peripheral blood mononuclear cells (PBMCs), taken at new diagnosis, from a patient treated with antithyroid drugs. Every receptor here comes from a man between 25 and 39 years old with Graves disease. The CDR3 runs from the conserved cysteine through the conserved F or W. Each record gives: J gene, clone size, V gene, CDR3 protein. Clone size is shown for a subset of rows, as once, few, many or a class of expanded clone.

J: TRBJ2-7; size: many; V: TRBV10-3; CDR3: CAISSQGYEQYF
J: TRBJ2-3; size: many; V: TRBV12-3/TRBV12-4; CDR3: CASSLLQGGQYF
J: TRBJ2-7; size: -; V: TRBV29-1; CDR3: CSVELAGRYEQYF
J: TRBJ2-1; size: many; V: TRBV19; CDR3: CASSILAGGSYNEQFF
J: TRBJ1-5; size: -; V: TRBV7-2; CDR3: CASSPRLYSNQPQHF
J: TRBJ2-7; size: many; V: TRBV9; CDR3: CASSGNVREQYF
J: TRBJ1-4; size: -; V: TRBV5-1; CDR3: CASSLRAGLNEKLFF
J: TRBJ1-4; size: many; V: TRBV6-1; CDR3: CAISDGGNEKLFF
J: TRBJ1-5; size: many; V: TRBV7-8; CDR3: CASSLSGYNQPQHF
J: TRBJ1-2; size: few; V: TRBV25-1; CDR3: CASSADRVFNYGYTF
J: TRBJ2-5; size: -; V: TRBV6-1; CDR3: CASSEAGRGETQYF
J: TRBJ1-1; size: -; V: TRBV27; CDR3: CASSLRRGPAEAFF
J: TRBJ2-3; size: many; V: TRBV20-1; CDR3: CSAPTPSGGSTSDTQYF
J: TRBJ1-1; size: few; V: TRBV19; CDR3: CASSPVPGQGSSTEAFF
J: TRBJ1-1; size: many; V: TRBV5-1; CDR3: CASSLFPGDTEAFF
J: TRBJ2-3; size: many; V: TRBV2; CDR3: CASHVGEFSDTQYF
J: TRBJ2-5; size: few; V: TRBV20-1; CDR3: CSARFISGNRGAQYF
J: TRBJ2-7; size: -; V: TRBV5-1; CDR3: CASSRPGLGVSEQYF
J: TRBJ2-1; size: few; V: TRBV5-1; CDR3: CASRPGLAGGYPYNEQFF
J: TRBJ2-3; size: many; V: TRBV7-9; CDR3: CASSLVAGVDTQYF
J: TRBJ1-1; size: many; V: TRBV7-2; CDR3: CASSPYRVTEAFF
J: TRBJ2-1; size: many; V: TRBV27; CDR3: CASSSSFEGLYNEQFF
J: TRBJ2-3; size: many; V: TRBV3-1; CDR3: CASSLKSTDTQYF
J: TRBJ2-7; size: -; V: TRBV14; CDR3: CASSRRRGGSCEQYF
J: TRBJ2-7; size: -; V: TRBV5-4; CDR3: CASSFLGGPTYEQCF
J: TRBJ2-2; size: many; V: TRBV30; CDR3: CAWIRGRANTGELFF
J: TRBJ2-2; size: few; V: TRBV18; CDR3: CASSTEIRDTGELFF
J: TRBJ1-1; size: few; V: TRBV9; CDR3: CASSVVFGGTEAFF
J: TRBJ2-2; size: -; V: TRBV27; CDR3: CASTSGDRVRLADGELFF
J: TRBJ1-5; size: -; V: TRBV20-1; CDR3: CSALNRGRNQPQHF
J: TRBJ2-7; size: -; V: TRBV7-9; CDR3: CASSLGLAGDKDGEQYF